The subject of this entry is one TCR beta chain. The target antigen is unknown. The CDR3 sequence is 11 residues long. V gave up 6 bases and J gave up 8 bases, with 10 bases separating them. The V gene's germline CDR1 is ENHRY and CDR2 SYGVKD. This sample was included in a study of shared clonotypes between healthy human individuals. Splitting of CD4+ cells produced CD45RA+ naive and CD45RA-negative memory subsets. Data came from immunoSEQ multiplex PCR; TCRdb stores just in-frame clones and leaves some out. The data contain about 980,000 clones, about three quarters of them singletons. Regarding the study as a whole: Only blood was sampled, and tissue TCR repertoires likely differ from blood ones. Genetic and exposure-history diversity was limited by the small donor number.

The chain joins TRBV10-3 to TRBJ1-2; the D gene is possibly TRBD1 (5 bases). The sample comprised memory CD4+ T cells sorted from blood. The subset: CD45RA-negative fraction. This clonotype originated in a man younger than 35 in good health. CDR3 DNA sequence: TGTGCCATCAGAAGAGGGGAGGGCTACACCTTC. This codes for CAIRRGEGYTF.